This T cell receptor beta chain was identified in a study of cytomegalovirus exposure and HLA in healthy donors. CDR3 size: 14 residues. Trimming stripped 5 bases from V and 2 bases from J, with 11 bases between. The V gene's germline CDR1 is LNHDA and CDR2 SQIVND (reference sequence). With 60 Vbeta and 13 Jbeta primers, the PCR was carried out. The authors' processing: In a later analysis, of tens of millions of unique beta chains, about 11 million appeared in at least two donors. Profiled with immunoSEQ multiplex PCR; TCRdb holds only in-frame clones, not every one. The V and J calls and the clone size are those of that table, but D and trimming were determined from the DNA. The data show over 140,000 clones, with around 80% seen just once and around 1.5% held by the top ten.

The origin of this receptor is a man aged 25-40 years in good health and CMV-seropositive. V gene TRBV19 combines with J gene TRBJ2-3; D is undetermined. Sequenced material: PBMCs. In DNA form, the CDR3 reads TGTGCCAGTAGTTCGGGTGTCTTCACAGATACGCAGTATTTT. This sequence encodes CASSSGVFTDTQYF.